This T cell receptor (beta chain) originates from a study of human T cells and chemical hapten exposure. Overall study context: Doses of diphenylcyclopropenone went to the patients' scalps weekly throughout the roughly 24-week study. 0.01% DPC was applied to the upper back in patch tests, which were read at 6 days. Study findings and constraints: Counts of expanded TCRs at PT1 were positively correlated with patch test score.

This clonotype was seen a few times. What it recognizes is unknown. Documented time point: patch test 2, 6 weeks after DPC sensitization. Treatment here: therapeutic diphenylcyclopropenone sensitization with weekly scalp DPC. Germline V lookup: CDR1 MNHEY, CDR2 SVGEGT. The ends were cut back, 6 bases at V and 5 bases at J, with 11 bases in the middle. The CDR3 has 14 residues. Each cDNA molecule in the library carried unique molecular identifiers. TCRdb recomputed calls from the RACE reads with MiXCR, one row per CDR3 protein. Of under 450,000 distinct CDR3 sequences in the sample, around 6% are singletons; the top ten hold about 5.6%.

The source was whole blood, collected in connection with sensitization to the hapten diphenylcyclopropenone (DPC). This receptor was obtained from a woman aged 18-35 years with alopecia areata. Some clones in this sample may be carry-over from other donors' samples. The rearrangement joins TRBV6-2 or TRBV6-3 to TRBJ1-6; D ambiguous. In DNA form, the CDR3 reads TGTGCCAGCAGACGCGGACTTGATAATTCACCCCTCCACTTT. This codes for CASRRGLDNSPLHF.